The sequence of this T cell receptor (beta chain) was determined in a study of cytomegalovirus exposure and HLA in healthy donors. Study context: Some 200 million T cells yielded roughly 120 million unique TCR beta sequences in earlier analysis. Study findings and constraints: Within the data, a cluster of highly shared sequence variants was likely a sequencing artifact.

The PCR employed 60 Vbeta primers together with 13 Jbeta primers. Data came from immunoSEQ multiplex PCR; TCRdb stores just in-frame clones and leaves some out. The sample has a few hundred thousand clones, 70% to 80% seen once; the top ten hold approximately 1.9%. A word on this clone: Its specificity is not known.

The source of this sequence is a woman in her 30s in good health and CMV-seronegative. The sequencing sample was made of PBMCs.

CDR3 DNA: TGTGCCAGCAGTTCGGACAGGGAAGCAGAGACCCAGTACTTC. Its translation: CASSSDREAETQYF. V usage is TRBV6-1 and J usage is TRBJ2-5; 8 nucleotides align to TRBD1. This CDR3 has 14 residues. Germline CDR1 reads MNHNS; CDR2 reads SASEGT. Trimming cost V 5 bases and J 4 bases; bases outside gene matches: 6.